This TCR beta chain was observed in a study of blood T cell repertoires in COVID-19. Donors in Cohort 3 who had recovered were those with two negative PCRs, healthcare professional clearance, or resolution of their symptoms. Germline V lookup: CDR1 MDHEN, CDR2 SYDVKM. This CDR3 comprises 16 residues. V was pared by 4 bases and J by 6 bases, with 21 bases between. This clone has more than one count but fewer than ten. Method: immunoSEQ multiplex PCR; TCRdb's copy keeps in-frame clones and lacks some. The table records 190,000 or so clones, roughly 77% of them present only once. The TCR comes from a man aged 35 to 55 who had recovered from COVID-19. The rearrangement links TRBV28 to TRBJ1-2, with D perhaps TRBD1 (5 bases). What was sequenced was PBMCs or T cells enriched from blood (not recorded which). CDR3 region: CASSSPFTARVHGYTF. In DNA form, the CDR3 reads TGTGCCAGCAGTTCCCCTTTTACAGCCAGGGTTCATGGCTACACCTTC.